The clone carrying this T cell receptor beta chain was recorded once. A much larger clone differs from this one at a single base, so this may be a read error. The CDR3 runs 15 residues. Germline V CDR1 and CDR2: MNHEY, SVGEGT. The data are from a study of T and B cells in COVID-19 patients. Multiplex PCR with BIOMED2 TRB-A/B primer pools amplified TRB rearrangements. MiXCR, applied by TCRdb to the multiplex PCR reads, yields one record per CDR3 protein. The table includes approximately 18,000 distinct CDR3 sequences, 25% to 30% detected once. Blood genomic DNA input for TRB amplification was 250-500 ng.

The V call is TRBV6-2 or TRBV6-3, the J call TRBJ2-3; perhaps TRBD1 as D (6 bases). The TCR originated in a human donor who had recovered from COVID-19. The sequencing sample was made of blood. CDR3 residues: CSSSWGPPATDTQYF. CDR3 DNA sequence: TGTTCCAGCAGTTGGGGGCCCCCGGCCACAGATACGCAGTATTTT.